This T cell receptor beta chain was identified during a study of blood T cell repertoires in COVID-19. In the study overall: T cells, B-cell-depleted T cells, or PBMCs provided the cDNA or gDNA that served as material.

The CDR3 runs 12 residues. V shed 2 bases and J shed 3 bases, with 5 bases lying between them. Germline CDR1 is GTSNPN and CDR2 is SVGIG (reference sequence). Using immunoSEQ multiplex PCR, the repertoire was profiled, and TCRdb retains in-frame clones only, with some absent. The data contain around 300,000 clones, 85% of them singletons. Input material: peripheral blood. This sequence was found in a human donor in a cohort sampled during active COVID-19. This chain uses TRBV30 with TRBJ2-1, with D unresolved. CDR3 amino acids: CAWSYSYNEQFF. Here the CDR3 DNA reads TGTGCCTGGAGTTACAGCTACAATGAGCAGTTCTTC.